This T cell receptor (beta chain) originates from a study of blood T cell repertoires in COVID-19. At the level of the study: Acute-phase and convalescent COVID-19 samples originated in the United States, Italy and Spain. T cells, B-cell-depleted T cells, or PBMCs supplied cDNA or gDNA.

This CDR3 is built from 12 residues. Looked up from germline, CDR1 is SNHLY and CDR2 is FYNNEI. V shed 4 bases and J shed 5 bases, with 8 bases lying between them. In the original analysis: By means of reference gene primer amplification, nucleated cell counts were estimated. Assay used: immunoSEQ multiplex PCR; TCRdb lists only in-frame clones, some missing. Clone size and V and J calls were adopted from that table, with D and trimming inferred from the DNA. Of roughly 320,000 clones detected, under 90% appear once; the ten largest clones hold less than 2%. This chain uses TRBV2 with TRBJ1-1; a weak D match, TRBD1 (6 bases). Sample: peripheral blood. This TCR came from a woman in her thirties with COVID-19, enrolled during active disease. The chain's CDR3 is CASSGQGTEAFF. CDR3 sequence (DNA): TGTGCCAGCAGTGGGCAGGGGACTGAAGCTTTCTTT. The full variable domain, with the rest looked up from reference TRBV2 and TRBJ1-1, is EPEVTQTPSHQVTQMGQEVILRCVPISNHLYFYWYRQILGQKVEFLVSFYNNEISEKSEIFDDQFSVERPDGSNFTLKIRSTKLEDSAMYFCASSGQGTEAFFGQGTRLTVV.